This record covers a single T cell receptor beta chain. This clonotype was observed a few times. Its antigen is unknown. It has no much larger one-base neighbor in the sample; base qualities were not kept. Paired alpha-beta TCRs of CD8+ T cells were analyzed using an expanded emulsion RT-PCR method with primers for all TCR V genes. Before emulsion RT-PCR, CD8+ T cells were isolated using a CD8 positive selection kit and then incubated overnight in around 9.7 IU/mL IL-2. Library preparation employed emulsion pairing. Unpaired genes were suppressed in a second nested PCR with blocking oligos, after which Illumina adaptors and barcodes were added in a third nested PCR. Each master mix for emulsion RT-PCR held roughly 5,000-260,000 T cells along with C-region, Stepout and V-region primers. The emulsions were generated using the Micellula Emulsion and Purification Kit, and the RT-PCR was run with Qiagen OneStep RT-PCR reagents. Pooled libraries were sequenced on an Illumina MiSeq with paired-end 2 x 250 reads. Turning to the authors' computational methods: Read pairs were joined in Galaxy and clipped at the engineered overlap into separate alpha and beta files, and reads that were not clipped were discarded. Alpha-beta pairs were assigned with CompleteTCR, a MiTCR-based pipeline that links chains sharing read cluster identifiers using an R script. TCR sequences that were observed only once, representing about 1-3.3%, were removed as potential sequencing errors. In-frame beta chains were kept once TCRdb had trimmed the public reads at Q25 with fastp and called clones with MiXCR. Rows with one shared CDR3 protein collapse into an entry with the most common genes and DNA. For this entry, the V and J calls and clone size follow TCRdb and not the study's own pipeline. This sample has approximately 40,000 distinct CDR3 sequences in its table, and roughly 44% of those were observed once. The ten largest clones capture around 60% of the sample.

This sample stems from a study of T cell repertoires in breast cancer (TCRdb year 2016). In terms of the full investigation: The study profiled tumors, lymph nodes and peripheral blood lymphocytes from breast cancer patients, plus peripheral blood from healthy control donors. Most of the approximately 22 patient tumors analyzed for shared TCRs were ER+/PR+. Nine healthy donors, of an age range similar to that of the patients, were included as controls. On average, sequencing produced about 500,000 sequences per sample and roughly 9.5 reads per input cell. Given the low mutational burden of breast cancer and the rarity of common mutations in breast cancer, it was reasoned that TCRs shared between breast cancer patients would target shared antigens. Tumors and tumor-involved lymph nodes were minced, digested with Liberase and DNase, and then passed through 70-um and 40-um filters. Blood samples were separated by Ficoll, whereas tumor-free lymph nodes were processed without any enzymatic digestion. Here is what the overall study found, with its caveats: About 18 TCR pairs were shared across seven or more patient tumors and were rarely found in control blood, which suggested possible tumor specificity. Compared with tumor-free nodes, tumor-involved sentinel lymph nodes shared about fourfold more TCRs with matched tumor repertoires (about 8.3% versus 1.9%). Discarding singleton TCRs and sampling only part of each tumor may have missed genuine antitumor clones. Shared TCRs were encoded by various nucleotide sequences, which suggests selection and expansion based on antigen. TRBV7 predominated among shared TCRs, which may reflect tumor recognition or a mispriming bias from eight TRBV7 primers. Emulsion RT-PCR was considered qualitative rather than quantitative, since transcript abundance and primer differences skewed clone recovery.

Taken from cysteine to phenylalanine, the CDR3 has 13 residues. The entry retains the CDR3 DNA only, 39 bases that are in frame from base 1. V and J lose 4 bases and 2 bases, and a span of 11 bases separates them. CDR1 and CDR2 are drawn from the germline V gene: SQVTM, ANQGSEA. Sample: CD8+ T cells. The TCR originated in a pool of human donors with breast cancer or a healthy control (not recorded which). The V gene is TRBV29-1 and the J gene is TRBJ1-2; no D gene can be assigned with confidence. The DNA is TGCAGCGTTGGCGTTTCAACAAACTATGGCTACACCTTC. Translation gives CSVGVSTNYGYTF. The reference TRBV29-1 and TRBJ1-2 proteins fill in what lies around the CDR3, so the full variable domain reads SAVISQKPSRDICQRGTSLTIQCQVDSQVTMMFWYRQQPGQSLTLIATANQGSEATYESGFVIDKFPISRPNLTFSTLTVSNMSPEDSSIYLCSVGVSTNYGYTFGSGTRLTVV.